This T cell receptor (beta chain) was recorded in a study of blood T cell repertoires in COVID-19. The CDR3 has 16 amino acids. The germline V gene has CDR1 LGHNA and CDR2 YSLEER. V gave up 1 base and J gave up 0 bases, with 12 bases separating them. Some clones are missing from TCRdb's copy, which holds only in-frame ones; the method was immunoSEQ multiplex PCR. The sample contains tens of thousands of clones, less than 85% of which appear only once. Sequencing used peripheral blood. The chain uses TRBV4-3 and TRBJ2-5; perhaps TRBD1 as D (5 bases). The clonotype originates from a man aged 60-69 years with acute or convalescent COVID-19. CDR3 coding DNA: TGCGCCAGCAGCCAAGTAGGTCAGGGCCACCAAGAGACCCAGTACTTC. Its translation: CASSQVGQGHQETQYF.